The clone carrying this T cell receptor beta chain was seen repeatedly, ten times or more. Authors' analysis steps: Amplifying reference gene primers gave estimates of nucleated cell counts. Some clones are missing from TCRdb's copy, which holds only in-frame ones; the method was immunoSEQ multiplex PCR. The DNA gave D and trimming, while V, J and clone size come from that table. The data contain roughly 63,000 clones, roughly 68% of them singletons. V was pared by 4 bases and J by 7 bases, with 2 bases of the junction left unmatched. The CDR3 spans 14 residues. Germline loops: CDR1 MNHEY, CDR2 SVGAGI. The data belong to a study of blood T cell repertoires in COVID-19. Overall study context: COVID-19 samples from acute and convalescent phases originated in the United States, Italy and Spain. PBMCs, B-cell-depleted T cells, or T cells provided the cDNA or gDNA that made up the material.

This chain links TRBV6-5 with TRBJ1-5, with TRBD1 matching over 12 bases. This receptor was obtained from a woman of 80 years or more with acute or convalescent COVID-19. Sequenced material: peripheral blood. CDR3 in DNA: TGTGCCAGCAGTTCCGGGACAGGGGGCCAGCCCCAGCATTTT. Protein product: CASSSGTGGQPQHF.